The present TCR beta chain was sequenced within a study of molecular identifiers for immune sequencing clone quantification. As concerns this clonotype: Its antigen is not identified.

TCRdb re-analysed the PCR reads in MiXCR, keeping a single row per CDR3 protein. Counted here are around 65,000 distinct CDR3 sequences, under 20% occurring once; the ten biggest clones make up around 1.6%. The V and J ends lost 1 base and 2 bases respectively, with 9 bases between them. CDR1 is SEHNR, CDR2 FQNEAQ, per germline (reference sequence). CDR3 length equals 14 residues. Study outcomes and limitations: Around 940,000 naive cells reportedly did not prevent detection of spiked Jurkat TCR RNA from one cell. Highly expanded clone sizes could be underestimated by identical TCR molecules sharing a barcode. Clones that exceeded 20 RNA copies held over 99% of effector molecules, yet under 1% in naive cells.

This chain joins TRBV7-9 and TRBJ2-7, with a weak D call TRBD1 (6 bases). What was sequenced was naive CD8+ T cells from blood, with Jurkat cell RNA spiked in. Subset described: FACS-sorted CD8+CD4-CCR7+CD45RA+ naive T cells. The sequence was obtained from a human donor in good health. Some libraries in this study had Jurkat cell RNA spiked in. The CDR3 is CASSLVGATYEQYF. The CDR3 DNA is TGTGCCAGCAGCTTAGTGGGGGCCACCTACGAGCAGTACTTC.